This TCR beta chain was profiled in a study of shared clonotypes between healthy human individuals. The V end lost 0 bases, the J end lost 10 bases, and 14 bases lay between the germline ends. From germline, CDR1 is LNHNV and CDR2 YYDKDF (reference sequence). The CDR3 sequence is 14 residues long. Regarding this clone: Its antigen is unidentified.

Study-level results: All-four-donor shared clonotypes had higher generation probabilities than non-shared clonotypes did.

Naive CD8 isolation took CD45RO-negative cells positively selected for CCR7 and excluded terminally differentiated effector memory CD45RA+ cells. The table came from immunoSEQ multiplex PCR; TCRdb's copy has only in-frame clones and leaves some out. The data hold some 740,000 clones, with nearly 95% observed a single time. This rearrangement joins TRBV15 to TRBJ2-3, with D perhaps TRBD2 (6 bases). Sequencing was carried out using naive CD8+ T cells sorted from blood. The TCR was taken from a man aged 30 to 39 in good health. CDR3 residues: CATSRDMGLRSQYF. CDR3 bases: TGTGCCACCAGCAGAGATATGGGACTCCGTTCGCAGTATTTT.